Below are 9 T cell receptor beta chains sequenced from a single sample in a study of cytomegalovirus exposure and HLA in healthy donors. PCR employed 60 Vbeta and 13 Jbeta primers. The method was immunoSEQ multiplex PCR; TCRdb's version includes in-frame clones alone and lacks a portion of them. The sample contains around 57,000 clones, around 89% of which appear only once. Sequenced sample: PBMCs. These receptors were taken from a man aged 30 to 45 in good health and CMV-seropositive.

The V gene is TRBV18, the J gene TRBJ1-1; D unresolved. Trimming shortened V by 0 bases and J by 6 bases, and 11 bases separated the two germline ends. This CDR3 region has 14 residues. The germline CDR1 and CDR2 sequences are KGHSH and LQKENI. CDR3 in amino acids: CASSPPGSSAEAFF. The CDR3 DNA is TGTGCCAGCTCACCACCGGGGAGTAGCGCTGAAGCTTTCTTT.

The rearrangement links TRBV6-1 to TRBJ1-5, with D unclear. V was shortened by 1 base and J by 4 bases, with 20 bases between the two germline ends. Germline V gene lookup returns CDR1 MNHNS and CDR2 SASEGT. The CDR3 runs 18 residues. The CDR3: CASSEGLPWQARNQPQHF. CDR3 in DNA: TGTGCCAGCAGTGAAGGCCTCCCGTGGCAGGCCCGAAATCAGCCCCAGCATTTT.

Only a few counts were recorded for this clone. The chain links TRBV18 to TRBJ2-7; 9 bases match TRBD2. This CDR3 has 12 residues. Germline CDR1 reads KGHSH; CDR2 reads LQKENI. Trimming cost V 4 bases and J 5 bases; bases outside gene matches: 0. The CDR3 sequence is CASSLAGDEQYF. The CDR3 DNA reads as TGTGCCAGCTCACTAGCGGGAGACGAGCAGTACTTC.

The chain couples TRBV7-3 to TRBJ1-6; TRBD1 matches at 8 bases. V shed 2 bases, J shed 10 bases, and the junction held 4 bases outside the gene matches. The V gene's germline CDR1 is SGHTA and CDR2 FQGTGA. The length of the CDR3 is 14 residues. The CDR3 loop is CASSLDRGGSPLHF. CDR3 in DNA: TGTGCCAGCAGCTTAGACAGGGGCGGATCACCCCTCCACTTT.

The rearrangement uses TRBV11-3 and TRBJ2-1, with TRBD2 matching over 10 bases. Trimming at V came to 1 base and at J to 7 bases, leaving 1 base not matched to a gene. Germline loops: CDR1 SGHNT, CDR2 YENEEA. The CDR3 totals 14 residues. The chain's CDR3 is CASSLGTSGNEQFF. CDR3 nucleotide sequence: TGTGCCAGCAGCTTAGGGACTAGCGGTAATGAGCAGTTCTTC.

V is TRBV18 and J is TRBJ1-2; TRBD1 matches 7 bases. Germline lookup yields CDR1 KGHSH and CDR2 LQKENI. This CDR3 region has 15 residues. The J segment lost 2 bases and the V segment lost 4 bases, leaving 7 bases of the junction unmatched. The CDR3 DNA follows: TGTGCCAGCTCACAATCGACAGGGCCAAACTATGGCTACACCTTC. This codes for CASSQSTGPNYGYTF.

This clone appeared a few times. The chain carries TRBV29-1 and TRBJ2-5; the D gene is possibly TRBD1 (5 bases). The ends were cut back, 0 bases at V and 5 bases at J, with 16 bases in the middle. CDR3 length equals 15 residues. Germline V gives CDR1 SQVTM, CDR2 ANQGSEA. The CDR3, as DNA: TGCAGCGTTGAAGATCCCACAGGCGTCGGTGAGACCCAGTACTTC. Translated: CSVEDPTGVGETQYF.

V usage is TRBV6-5 and J usage is TRBJ2-5; tentative D call: TRBD1 (6 bases). The V gene's germline CDR1 is MNHEY and CDR2 SVGAGI. The V end was cut by 7 bases, the J end by 11 bases, with 20 bases between. This CDR3 spans 13 amino acids. The DNA for the CDR3 is TGTGCCAGCACCGCACCGACAGGCCGTGGGCAGTACTTC. As protein: CASTAPTGRGQYF.

This chain connects TRBV9 to TRBJ2-7; 10 nucleotides match TRBD2. CDR1 is SGDLS and CDR2 is YYNGEE in the germline V gene. The CDR3 has 17 residues. V was clipped by 4 bases and J by 2 bases; unmatched bases: 12. This CDR3 is CASSPRSTSGSAYEQYF. The CDR3 DNA reads as TGTGCCAGCAGCCCTCGTTCGACTAGCGGGTCCGCCTACGAGCAGTACTTC.